This T cell receptor (beta chain) is drawn from a study of T cell responses to AZD1222 COVID-19 vaccine. Study results and limitations: Seropositivity was recorded at baseline in only five to seven AZD1222 recipients. Spike-specific TCR breadth and depth both grew after two AZD1222 doses. Most donors were white British and more were female, and clonal diversity was possibly underestimated. Regions 160-218 and 743-854 held dominance among vaccine-associated CD4 TCRs, which spanned spike.

With respect to this clone: Its antigen is unidentified.

Sequencing was performed with immunoSEQ multiplex PCR; in TCRdb, only in-frame clones are kept and a portion is missing. The table records approximately 200,000 clones, around 93% of them present only once. The germline gives CDR1 SNHLY, CDR2 FYNNEI. V was cut by 3 bases and J by 3 bases, with 8 bases left in between. This CDR3 is built from 13 residues. The sequencing here drew on peripheral blood, taken on day 0 of AZD1222 vaccination. This clonotype was obtained from an adult in good health. The chain joins TRBV2 to TRBJ1-1; D is possibly TRBD1 (5 bases). The CDR3 coding sequence is TGTGCCAGCAGTGAGCGGGGCTACACTGAAGCTTTCTTT. It codes for CASSERGYTEAFF.